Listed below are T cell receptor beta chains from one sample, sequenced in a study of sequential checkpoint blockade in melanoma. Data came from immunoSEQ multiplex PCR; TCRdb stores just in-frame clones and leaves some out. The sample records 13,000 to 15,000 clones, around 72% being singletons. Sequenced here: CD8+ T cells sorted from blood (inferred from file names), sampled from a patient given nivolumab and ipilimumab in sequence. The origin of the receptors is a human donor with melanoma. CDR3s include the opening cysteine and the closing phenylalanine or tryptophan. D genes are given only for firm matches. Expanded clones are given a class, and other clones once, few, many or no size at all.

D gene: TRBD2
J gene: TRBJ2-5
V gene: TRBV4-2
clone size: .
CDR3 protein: CASSQGALAGVGETQYF
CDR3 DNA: TGTGCCAGCAGCCAAGGGGCACTAGCGGGAGTCGGTGAGACCCAGTACTTC

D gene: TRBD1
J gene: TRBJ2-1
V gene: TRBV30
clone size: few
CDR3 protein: CAWSPDRYNEQFF
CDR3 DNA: TGTGCCTGGAGCCCGGACAGGTACAATGAGCAGTTCTTC

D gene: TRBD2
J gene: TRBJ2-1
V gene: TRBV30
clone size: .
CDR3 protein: CAWRLAGGGGQFF
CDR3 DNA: TGTGCCTGGAGACTAGCGGGAGGGGGAGGGCAGTTCTTC

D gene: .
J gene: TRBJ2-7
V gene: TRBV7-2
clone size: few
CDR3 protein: CASSFRRSEQYF
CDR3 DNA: TGTGCCAGCAGCTTCCGGCGGTCCGAGCAGTACTTC

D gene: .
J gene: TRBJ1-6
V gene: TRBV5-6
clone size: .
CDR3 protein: CASSLRVSSYNSPLHF
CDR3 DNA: TGTGCCAGCAGCTTACGGGTGAGCTCCTATAATTCACCCCTCCACTTT

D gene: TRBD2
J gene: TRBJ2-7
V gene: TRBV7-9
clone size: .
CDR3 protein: CASSWRTSLAYEQYF
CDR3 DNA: TGTGCCAGCAGCTGGAGGACTAGCCTAGCCTACGAGCAGTACTTC

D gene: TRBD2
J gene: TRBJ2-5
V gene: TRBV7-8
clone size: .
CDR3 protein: CASSPGLAGEGSLETQYF
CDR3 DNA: TGTGCCAGCAGCCCAGGACTAGCGGGAGAGGGAAGTTTAGAGACCCAGTACTTC

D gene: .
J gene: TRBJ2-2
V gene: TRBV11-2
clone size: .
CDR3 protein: CASTGLNTGELFF
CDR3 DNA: TGTGCCAGCACTGGGCTGAACACCGGGGAGCTGTTTTTT

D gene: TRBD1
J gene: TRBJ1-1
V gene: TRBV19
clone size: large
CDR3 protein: CASRPGQHTEAFF
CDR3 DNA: TGTGCCAGTAGACCGGGACAGCACACTGAAGCTTTCTTT

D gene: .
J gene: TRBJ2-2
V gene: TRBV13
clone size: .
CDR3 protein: CASSLGLNTGELFF
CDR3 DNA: TGTGCCAGCAGCTTAGGCCTGAACACCGGGGAGCTGTTTTTT

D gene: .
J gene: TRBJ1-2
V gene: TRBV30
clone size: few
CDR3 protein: CAWSTRDYGYTF
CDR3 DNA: TGTGCCTGGAGTACCCGGGACTATGGCTACACCTTC

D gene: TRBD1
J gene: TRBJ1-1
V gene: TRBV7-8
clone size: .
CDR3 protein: CASSNHRDRGNTEAFF
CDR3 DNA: TGTGCCAGCAGCAACCATAGGGACAGGGGGAACACTGAAGCTTTCTTT

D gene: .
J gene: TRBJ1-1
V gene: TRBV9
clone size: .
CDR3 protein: CASSVQGTLATEAFF
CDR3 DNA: TGTGCCAGCAGCGTACAGGGTACATTAGCCACTGAAGCTTTCTTT

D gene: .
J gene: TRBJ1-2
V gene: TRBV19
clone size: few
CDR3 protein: CASAGYGYTF
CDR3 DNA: TGTGCCAGCGCAGGGTATGGCTACACCTTC

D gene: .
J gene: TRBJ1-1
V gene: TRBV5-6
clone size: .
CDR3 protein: CASSLVQTEAFF
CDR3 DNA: TGTGCCAGCAGCTTAGTACAGACTGAAGCTTTCTTT

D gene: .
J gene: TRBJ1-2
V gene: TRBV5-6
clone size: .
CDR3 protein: CASRGVDYGYTF
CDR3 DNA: TGTGCCAGCAGAGGGGTTGACTATGGCTACACCTTC

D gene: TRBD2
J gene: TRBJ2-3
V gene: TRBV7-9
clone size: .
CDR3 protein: CASSSPGGTQYF
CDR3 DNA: TGTGCCAGCAGCTCCCCGGGGGGTACGCAGTATTTT

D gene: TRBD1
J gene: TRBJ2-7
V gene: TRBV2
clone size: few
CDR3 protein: CASMGQGLLSFYEQYF
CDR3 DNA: TGTGCCAGCATGGGACAGGGCTTATTATCGTTCTACGAGCAGTACTTC

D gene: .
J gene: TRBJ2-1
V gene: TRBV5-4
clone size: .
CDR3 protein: CASSLGGDPSYNEQFF
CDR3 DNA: TGTGCCAGCAGCTTAGGGGGGGATCCGTCCTACAATGAGCAGTTCTTC

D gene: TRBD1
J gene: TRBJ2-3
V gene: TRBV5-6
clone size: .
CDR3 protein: CASSGGQVPPDTQYF
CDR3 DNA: TGTGCCAGCAGCGGCGGACAGGTCCCCCCAGATACGCAGTATTTT

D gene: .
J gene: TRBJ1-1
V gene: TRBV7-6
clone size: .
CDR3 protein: CASSLRRDSTEAFF
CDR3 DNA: TGTGCCAGCAGCTTGAGGCGAGATAGCACTGAAGCTTTCTTT

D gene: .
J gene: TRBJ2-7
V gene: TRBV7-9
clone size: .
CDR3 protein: CASSPPALRSYEQYF
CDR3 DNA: TGTGCCAGCAGCCCGCCCGCCTTGCGCTCCTACGAGCAGTACTTC

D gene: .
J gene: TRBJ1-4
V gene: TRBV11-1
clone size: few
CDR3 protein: CASSFPVVPREEKLFF
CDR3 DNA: TGTGCCAGCAGCTTCCCTGTGGTCCCAAGAGAAGAAAAACTGTTTTTT

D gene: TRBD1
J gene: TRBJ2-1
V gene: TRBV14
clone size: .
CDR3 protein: CASSQAGQSNEQFF
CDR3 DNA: TGTGCCAGCAGCCAAGCGGGACAGAGCAATGAGCAGTTCTTC

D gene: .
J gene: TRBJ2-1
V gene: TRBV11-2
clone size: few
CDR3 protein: CASSLRGEYEQFF
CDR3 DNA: TGTGCCAGCAGCTTAAGAGGCGAGTATGAGCAGTTCTTC

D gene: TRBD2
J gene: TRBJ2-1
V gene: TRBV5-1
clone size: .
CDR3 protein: CASSLGLAGYYNEQFF
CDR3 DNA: TGCGCCAGCAGCCTCGGACTAGCGGGTTACTACAATGAGCAGTTCTTC

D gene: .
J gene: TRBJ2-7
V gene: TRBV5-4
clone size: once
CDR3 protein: CASSLGDRSYEQYF
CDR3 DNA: TGTGCCAGCAGCTTGGGCGACAGATCCTACGAGCAGTACTTC

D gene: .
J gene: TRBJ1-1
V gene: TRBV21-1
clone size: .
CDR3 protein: CASSDKAGNTEAFF
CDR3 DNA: TGTGCCAGCAGCGACAAGGCGGGGAACACTGAAGCTTTCTTT

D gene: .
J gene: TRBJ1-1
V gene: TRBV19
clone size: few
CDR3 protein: CASSLEGVGTEAFF
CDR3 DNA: TGTGCCAGTAGCCTAGAGGGGGTCGGCACTGAAGCTTTCTTT

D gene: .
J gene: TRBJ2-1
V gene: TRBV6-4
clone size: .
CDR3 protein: CASSELRASSYNEQFF
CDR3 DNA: TGTGCCAGCTCCGAATTGCGGGCCAGCTCCTACAATGAGCAGTTCTTC

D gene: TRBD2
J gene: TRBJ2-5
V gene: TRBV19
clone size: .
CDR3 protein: CASSVTSGGRAQETQYF
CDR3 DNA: TGTGCCAGTAGTGTGACCTCGGGGGGAAGGGCTCAAGAGACCCAGTACTTC

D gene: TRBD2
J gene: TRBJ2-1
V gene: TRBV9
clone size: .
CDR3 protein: CASSVAGLAGGYEQFF
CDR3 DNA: TGTGCCAGCAGCGTAGCAGGGCTAGCGGGGGGGTATGAGCAGTTCTTC

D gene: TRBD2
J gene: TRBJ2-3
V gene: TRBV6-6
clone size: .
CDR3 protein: CASSPLAGEGTDTQYF
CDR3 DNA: TGTGCCAGCAGTCCGCTAGCGGGAGAGGGTACAGATACGCAGTATTTT

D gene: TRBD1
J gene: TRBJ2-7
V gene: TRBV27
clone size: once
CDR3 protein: CASSPGQGAYEQYF
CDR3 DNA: TGTGCCAGCAGTCCCGGTCAGGGGGCTTACGAGCAGTACTTC

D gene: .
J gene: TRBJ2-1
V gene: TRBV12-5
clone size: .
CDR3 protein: CASGRGSYNEQFF
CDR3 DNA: TGTGCTAGTGGCAGGGGCTCCTACAATGAGCAGTTCTTC

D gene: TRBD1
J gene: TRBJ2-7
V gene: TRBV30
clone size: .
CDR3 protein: CAWRDPTGGTFYEQYF
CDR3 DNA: TGTGCCTGGAGAGACCCGACAGGGGGGACTTTCTACGAGCAGTACTTC

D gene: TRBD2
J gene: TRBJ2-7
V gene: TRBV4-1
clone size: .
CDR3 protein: CASSQVTSGSYEQYF
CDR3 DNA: TGCGCCAGCAGCCAAGTGACTAGCGGGTCCTACGAGCAGTACTTC

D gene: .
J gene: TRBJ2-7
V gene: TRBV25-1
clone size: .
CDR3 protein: CASRSPYEQYF
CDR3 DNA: TGTGCCAGTCGCAGTCCATACGAGCAGTACTTC

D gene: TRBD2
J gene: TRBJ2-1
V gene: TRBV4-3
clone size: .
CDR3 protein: CASSQGTNEKYNEQFF
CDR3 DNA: TGCGCCAGCAGCCAGGGGACTAACGAGAAATACAATGAGCAGTTCTTC

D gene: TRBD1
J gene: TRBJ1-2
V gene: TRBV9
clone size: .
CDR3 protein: CASSARDRGITF
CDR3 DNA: TGTGCCAGCAGCGCCCGGGACAGGGGAATCACCTTC

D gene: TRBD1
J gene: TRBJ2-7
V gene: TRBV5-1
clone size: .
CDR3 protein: CASSPTTGSGSGEQYF
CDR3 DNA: TGCGCCAGCAGCCCCACGACAGGGTCAGGCAGTGGCGAGCAGTACTTC

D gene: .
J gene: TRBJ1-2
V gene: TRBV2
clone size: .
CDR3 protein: CASWDGGNYGYTF
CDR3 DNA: TGTGCCAGCTGGGACGGGGGGAACTATGGCTACACCTTC

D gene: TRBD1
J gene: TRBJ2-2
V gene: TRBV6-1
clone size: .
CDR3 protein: CATDRANTGELFF
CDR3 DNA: TGTGCCACGGACAGGGCGAACACCGGGGAGCTGTTTTTT

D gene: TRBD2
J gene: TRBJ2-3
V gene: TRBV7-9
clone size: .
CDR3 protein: CASSPTTGLAGGGDTQYF
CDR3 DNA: TGTGCCAGCAGCCCCACCACGGGACTAGCGGGGGGTGGAGATACGCAGTATTTT

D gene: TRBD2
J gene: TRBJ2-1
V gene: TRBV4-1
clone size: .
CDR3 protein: CASSQETSGSTNEQFF
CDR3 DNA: TGCGCCAGCAGCCAAGAGACTAGCGGGAGTACGAATGAGCAGTTCTTC

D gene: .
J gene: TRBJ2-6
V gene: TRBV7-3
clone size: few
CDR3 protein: CASSSTPPDRSGANVLTF
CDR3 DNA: TGTGCCAGCAGCTCCACCCCCCCAGACAGGTCTGGGGCCAACGTCCTGACTTTC

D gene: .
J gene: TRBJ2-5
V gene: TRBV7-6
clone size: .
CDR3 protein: CASSLPPTETQYF
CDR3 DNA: TGTGCCAGCAGCTTACCCCCTACCGAGACCCAGTACTTC

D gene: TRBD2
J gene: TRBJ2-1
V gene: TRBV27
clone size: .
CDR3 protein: CASSGGLAGGDEQFF
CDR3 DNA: TGTGCCAGCAGTGGGGGACTAGCGGGGGGGGATGAGCAGTTCTTC

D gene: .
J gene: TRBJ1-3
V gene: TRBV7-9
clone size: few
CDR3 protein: CAPRSGNTIYF
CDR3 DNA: TGTGCCCCCCGCTCTGGAAACACCATATATTTT

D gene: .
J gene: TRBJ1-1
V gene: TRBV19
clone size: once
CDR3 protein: CASSIGLVKAFF
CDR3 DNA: TGTGCCAGTAGTATCGGGTTGGTGAAAGCTTTCTTT